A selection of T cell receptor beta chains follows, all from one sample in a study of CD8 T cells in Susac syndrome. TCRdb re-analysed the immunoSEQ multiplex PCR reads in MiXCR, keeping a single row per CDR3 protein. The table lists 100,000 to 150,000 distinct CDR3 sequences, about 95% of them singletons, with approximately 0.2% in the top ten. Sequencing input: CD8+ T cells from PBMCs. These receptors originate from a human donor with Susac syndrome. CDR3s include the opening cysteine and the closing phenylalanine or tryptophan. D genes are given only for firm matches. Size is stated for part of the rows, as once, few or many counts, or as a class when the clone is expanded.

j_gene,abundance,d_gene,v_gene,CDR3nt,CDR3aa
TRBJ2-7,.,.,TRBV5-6,TGTGCCAGCAGCGCGGGGTCTAGCGAGCAGTACTTC,CASSAGSSEQYF
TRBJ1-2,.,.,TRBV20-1,TGCAGTGCTAGAGATGGGCCCAGGCTTAACTATGGCTACACCTTC,CSARDGPRLNYGYTF
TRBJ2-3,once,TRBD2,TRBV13,TGTGCCAGCAGCACGAAGCGGGAGGACAGCACAGATACGCAGTATTTT,CASSTKREDSTDTQYF
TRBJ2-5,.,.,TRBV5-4,TGTGCCAGCAGCCCGGCCTGGGGGGACCAAGAGACCCAGTACTTC,CASSPAWGDQETQYF
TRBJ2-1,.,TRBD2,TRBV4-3,TGCGCCAGCAGCCAAGAGCTCGACCGGGAGGTATACAATGAGCAGTTCTTC,CASSQELDREVYNEQFF
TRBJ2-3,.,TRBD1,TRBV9,TGTGCCAGCAGCGTCTGGGACAGCCTCACAGATACGCAGTATTTT,CASSVWDSLTDTQYF
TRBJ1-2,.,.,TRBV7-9,TGTGCCAGCAGCTTAGGAGACTATGGCTACACCTTC,CASSLGDYGYTF
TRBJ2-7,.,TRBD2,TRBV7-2,TGTGCCAGCAGCTGGGCGGGGGAGCACTACGAGCAGTACTTC,CASSWAGEHYEQYF
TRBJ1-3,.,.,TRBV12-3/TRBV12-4,TGTGCCAGCAGAAAACGAACAACTCGTTATCTCCGTAACTCTGGAAACACCATATATTTT,CASRKRTTRYLRNSGNTIYF
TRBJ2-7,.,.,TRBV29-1,TGCAGCGCCCAAATCGGGGGCGCAACCTACGAGCAGTACTTC,CSAQIGGATYEQYF
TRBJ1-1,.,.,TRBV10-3,TGTGCCTCGGGCGGAGGGAACACTGAAGCTTTCTTT,CASGGGNTEAFF
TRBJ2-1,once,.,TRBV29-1,TGCAGCGTTGAAGATCAGAGGGACCTACCCAATGAGCAGTTCTTC,CSVEDQRDLPNEQFF
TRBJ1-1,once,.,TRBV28,TGTGCCAGCAGTTTAAGGGGCACCCTCATGAACACTGAAGCTTTCTTT,CASSLRGTLMNTEAFF
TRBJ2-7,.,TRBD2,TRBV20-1,TGCAGTGCTTCCCCTGGGACTAGCGGGAGCTACGAGCAGTACTTC,CSASPGTSGSYEQYF
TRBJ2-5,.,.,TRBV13,TGTGCCAGCAGCTTATGGGGGGAAAAAGGGGAGACCCAGTACTTC,CASSLWGEKGETQYF
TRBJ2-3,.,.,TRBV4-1,TGCGCCAGCAGCCAAGGTCCAGGCACTAGCACAGATACGCAGTATTTT,CASSQGPGTSTDTQYF
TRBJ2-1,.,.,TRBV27,TGTGCCAGCAGTTTCCCTCGGGCGTCCTACAATGAGCAGTTCTTC,CASSFPRASYNEQFF
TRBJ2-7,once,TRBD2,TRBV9,TGTGCCAGCAGCCAAGGGACTAGCGGGTCCGAGCAGTACTTC,CASSQGTSGSEQYF
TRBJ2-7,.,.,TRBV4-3,TGCGCCAGCAGCCAAGAGTTAGCTTACGAGCAGTACTTC,CASSQELAYEQYF
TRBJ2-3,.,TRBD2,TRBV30,TGTGCCTGGATCCTGAGCGGGGGAGGCAGGGATACGCAGTATTTT,CAWILSGGGRDTQYF
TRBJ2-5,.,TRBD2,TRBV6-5,TGTGCCAGCAGTGCCACCCTAGCGGGTCAAGAGACCCAGTACTTC,CASSATLAGQETQYF
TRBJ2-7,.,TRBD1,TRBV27,TGTGCCAGCAGTCCGTACAGGGGTCACTACGAGCAGTACTTC,CASSPYRGHYEQYF
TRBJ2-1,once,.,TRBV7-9,TGTGCCAGCAGTAATTCCGTGACGAATGAGCAGTTCTTC,CASSNSVTNEQFF
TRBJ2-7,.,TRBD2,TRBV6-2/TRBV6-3,TGTGCCAGCAGTCCCCCAACTAGCGGGAGTGTCGAGCAGTACTTC,CASSPPTSGSVEQYF
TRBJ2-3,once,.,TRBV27,TGTGCCAGCAGTTTATATGGGGTTCGGGCAGATACGCAGTATTTT,CASSLYGVRADTQYF
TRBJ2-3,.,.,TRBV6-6,TGTGCCAGCAGTTACTCTGAGGGCACAGATACGCAGTATTTT,CASSYSEGTDTQYF
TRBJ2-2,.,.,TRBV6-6,TGTGCCAGCAGCCCAGACCAGACCTTAGTGACCGGGGAGCTGTTTTTT,CASSPDQTLVTGELFF
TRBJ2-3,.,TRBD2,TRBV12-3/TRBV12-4,TGTGCCAGCATCCAAGGACTAGCGGGCACAGATACGCAGTATTTT,CASIQGLAGTDTQYF
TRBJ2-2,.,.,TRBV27,TGTGCCAGCAGTCACCTCCGGGACACGAACACCGGGGAGCTGTTTTTT,CASSHLRDTNTGELFF
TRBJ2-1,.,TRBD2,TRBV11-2,TGTGCCAGCAGCGATAGCGGGAGACGCTACAATGAGCAGTTCTTC,CASSDSGRRYNEQFF
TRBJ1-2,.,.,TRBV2,TGTGCCAGCAGTGACGGACTTAGCTATGGCTACACCTTC,CASSDGLSYGYTF
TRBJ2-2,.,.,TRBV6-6,TGTGCCAGCACCCAAGCGGAGGCCGGGGAGCTGTTTTTT,CASTQAEAGELFF
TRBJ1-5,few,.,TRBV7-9,TGTGCCAGCAGCTTAGTTGGTCAGCCCCAGCATTTT,CASSLVGQPQHF
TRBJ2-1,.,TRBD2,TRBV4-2,TGTGCCAGCAGCCCGAGGACTAGCGGGAGATTTGATGAGCAGTTCTTC,CASSPRTSGRFDEQFF
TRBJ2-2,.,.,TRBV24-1,TGTGCCACCAGTGAAGGGGGAAGGGACACCGGGGAGCTGTTTTTT,CATSEGGRDTGELFF
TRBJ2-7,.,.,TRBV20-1,TGCAGTGTCCGGGACCGGTCCTACGAGCAGTACTTC,CSVRDRSYEQYF
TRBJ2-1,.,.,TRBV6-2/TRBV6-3,TGTGCCAGCCAATACGAGGAGTACAATGAGCAGTTCTTC,CASQYEEYNEQFF
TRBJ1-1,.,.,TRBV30,TGTGCCTGGAGTGTCGAGGGGAACACTGAAGCTTTCTTT,CAWSVEGNTEAFF